A single sample is the source of the 30 T cell receptor beta chains below, sequenced in a study of beta chain features in type 1 diabetes. Reverse transcribing all isolated RNA meant expressed TCRB transcripts were sequenced. Assay used: immunoSEQ multiplex PCR; TCRdb lists only in-frame clones, some missing. The data show some 330,000 clones, approximately 10% seen once. Sample: naive CD4+ T cells from blood. All receptors derive from a woman in her thirties in good health.

This clone showed up just a few times. This sequence joins TRBV28 and TRBJ1-2; 8 positions match TRBD1. Trimming cost V 7 bases and J 7 bases; bases outside gene matches: 8. Looked up from germline, CDR1 is MDHEN and CDR2 is SYDVKM. This CDR3 comprises 13 residues. CDR3 coding DNA: TGTGCCAGCATGGGGCAGGGGGCGCGTGGCTACACCTTC. Amino acid sequence: CASMGQGARGYTF.

This clone was observed a handful of times. This chain links TRBV6-5 with TRBJ2-7, with D possibly being TRBD2 (6 bases). Germline CDR1 and CDR2: MNHEY and SVGAGI. Deletions cut 3 bases from V and 0 bases from J, with 12 bases between. The CDR3 runs 15 residues. The CDR3 DNA sequence: TGTGCCAGCAGTTATGAGGGCGGGACCTCCTACGAGCAGTACTTC. The encoded protein is CASSYEGGTSYEQYF.

This clone appeared a few times. CDR3 sequence: CASSLAEGAGQPQHF. CDR3 in DNA: TGTGCCAGCAGCTTAGCGGAGGGGGCTGGTCAGCCCCAGCATTTT. The rearrangement links TRBV7-9 to TRBJ1-5; 7 bases align to TRBD1. The trim removed 0 bases at V and 6 bases at J, leaving 5 bases unmatched. In germline, CDR1 is SEHNR, CDR2 FQNEAQ (reference sequence). The CDR3 totals 15 residues.

This clone was observed a few times. This chain uses TRBV10-3 with TRBJ2-7; 8 bases line up with TRBD1. Germline V gene lookup returns CDR1 ENHRY and CDR2 SYGVKD. The CDR3 totals 14 residues. V shed 6 bases, J shed 0 bases, and the junction held 4 bases outside the gene matches. The CDR3 sequence: CAIRLTGASYEQYF. The CDR3 nucleotides read TGTGCCATCAGGTTGACAGGGGCCTCCTACGAGCAGTACTTC.

The rearrangement joins TRBV28 to TRBJ1-3; no clear D. CDR1 is MDHEN, CDR2 SYDVKM, per germline. The length of the CDR3 is 13 residues. Trimming pared 6 bases from V and 0 bases from J, leaving 6 bases between. This CDR3 is CASSFISGNTIYF. CDR3 sequence (DNA): TGTGCCAGCAGCTTTATCTCTGGAAACACCATATATTTT.

The sample holds a few counts of this clone. This sequence joins TRBV7-9 and TRBJ2-7, with 7 bases lining up with TRBD2. This CDR3 has 14 amino acids. The germline V gene encodes CDR1 SEHNR and CDR2 FQNEAQ (reference sequence). Unmatched junction bases numbered 5, after V lost 5 bases and J lost 1 base. CDR3 region: CASSARAGSYEQYF. For the CDR3, the DNA is TGTGCCAGCAGCGCCCGAGCGGGATCCTACGAGCAGTACTTC.

This clone was detected only a few times. The chain uses TRBV6-1 and TRBJ1-1; 7 bases are a match to TRBD1. CDR1 and CDR2 from the germline V gene are MNHNS and SASEGT. With V trimmed by 1 base and J by 8 bases, 10 bases remained unmatched. There are 15 residues in the CDR3. The CDR3 region is CASSEEKGAGVEAFF. The CDR3 DNA sequence: TGTGCCAGCAGTGAAGAGAAGGGGGCTGGGGTAGAAGCTTTCTTT.

Note on this clone: The sample holds other DNA sequences that translate to the same CDR3. This chain joins TRBV30 and TRBJ2-3; D gene uncertain. Germline assignment: CDR1 GTSNPN and CDR2 SVGIG (reference sequence). The V end lost 3 bases, the J end lost 4 bases, and 5 bases lay between the germline ends. This CDR3 comprises 11 residues. The CDR3 spells CAWSGSDTQYF. CDR3 bases: TGTGCCTGGAGCGGTTCAGATACGCAGTATTTT.

As regards this clone: This same CDR3 is encoded by further DNA sequences in the sample. CDR3 DNA sequence: TGTGCCTGGAGTGGTCTGGGACATAGCAATCAGCCCCAGCATTTT. Its protein is CAWSGLGHSNQPQHF. The J gene is TRBJ1-5, the V gene TRBV30; tentatively, D is TRBD1 (6 bases). The CDR3 is 15 residues long. V lost 1 base and J 0 bases, leaving 10 bases between the germline ends. Looked up from germline, CDR1 is GTSNPN and CDR2 is SVGIG (reference sequence).

This clone has a handful of counts. The chain links TRBV7-9 to TRBJ1-2, with D hard to call. The CDR3 runs to 13 residues. V gave up 0 bases and J gave up 2 bases, with 4 bases separating them. Germline values: CDR1 SEHNR, CDR2 FQNEAQ (reference sequence). The CDR3 spells CASSLASNYGYTF. The CDR3 bases are TGTGCCAGCAGCTTAGCAAGCAACTATGGCTACACCTTC.

This clone has only a few counts. V is TRBV2 and J is TRBJ1-5; D gene uncertain. Deletions cut 7 bases from V and 0 bases from J, with 13 bases between. The CDR3 totals 15 residues. Germline lookup yields CDR1 SNHLY and CDR2 FYNNEI. The DNA for the CDR3 is TGTGCCAGCAAGTTCACAGTCAATAGCAATCAGCCCCAGCATTTT. Amino acid sequence: CASKFTVNSNQPQHF.

This clone has more than one count but fewer than ten. This rearrangement joins TRBV29-1 to TRBJ2-2; a weak D match, TRBD2 (7 bases). CDR1 is SQVTM and CDR2 is ANQGSEA in the germline V gene. V lost 0 bases to trimming and J lost 4 bases, with 18 bases between them. The length of the CDR3 is 17 residues. CDR3 amino acids: CSVEEGGRGRSTGELFF. The CDR3 coding sequence is TGCAGCGTTGAAGAGGGAGGGAGGGGGAGGAGCACCGGGGAGCTGTTTTTT.

This clone was found a few times. The chain couples TRBV7-2 to TRBJ2-3; 12 nucleotides agree with TRBD2. V trimming: 1 base; J trimming: 1 base; junction bases outside the gene matches: 9. Germline V gene sequence: CDR1 SGHTA, CDR2 FQGNSA. The CDR3 has 19 residues. The CDR3 spells CASSLGASGRVGGTDTQYF. CDR3 DNA: TGTGCCAGCAGCTTAGGCGCTAGCGGGAGGGTCGGGGGCACAGATACGCAGTATTTT.

The gene calls are TRBV30 and TRBJ2-3; weak D call: TRBD1 (6 bases). From germline, CDR1 is GTSNPN and CDR2 SVGIG (reference sequence). The CDR3 loop spans 13 amino acids. The ends were cut back, 2 bases at V and 3 bases at J, with 9 bases in the middle. The CDR3 sequence is CAWSPTGTDTQYF. The CDR3 DNA is TGTGCCTGGAGTCCAACAGGGACAGATACGCAGTATTTT.

The table lists this clone with a few counts. The J gene is TRBJ2-6, the V gene TRBV28, with a tentative D call TRBD1 (6 bases). The V gene's germline CDR1 is MDHEN and CDR2 SYDVKM. The CDR3 contains 21 residues. Trimming cost V 3 bases and J 4 bases, with 28 bases left between them. The CDR3 sequence is CASSFVGRRQVKGAGANVLTF. DNA of the CDR3: TGTGCCAGCAGTTTCGTTGGGCGCAGACAGGTCAAAGGTGCCGGGGCCAACGTCCTGACTTTC.

A few counts support this clone. The CDR3 coding sequence is TGTGCCAGCTCACCCGACAGGGTGGTATACGAGCAGTACTTC. Its protein is CASSPDRVVYEQYF. V is TRBV18 and J is TRBJ2-7; the match to TRBD1 covers 7 bases. Germline CDR1 and CDR2: KGHSH and LQKENI. The CDR3 consists of 14 residues. With V trimmed by 3 bases and J by 4 bases, 6 bases remained unmatched.

This clone was counted a few times. This chain links TRBV5-1 with TRBJ1-2, with TRBD1 as a possible D gene (6 bases). Trimming stripped 0 bases from V and 8 bases from J, with 11 bases between. Germline CDR1 and CDR2: SGHRS and YFSETQ. The CDR3 runs 13 residues. Written as DNA, the CDR3 is TGCGCCAGCAGCTTGGTTTCAGGGGTCGGCTACACCTTC. Its protein is CASSLVSGVGYTF.

The chain links TRBV5-1 to TRBJ2-5; 12 nucleotides match TRBD2. CDR3 length: 18 amino acids. V shed 4 bases, J shed 5 bases, and the junction held 15 bases outside the gene matches. Germline CDR1 SGHRS, CDR2 YFSETQ. The chain's CDR3 is CASSQRKTSGRNFETQYF. In nucleotides, the CDR3 is TGCGCCAGCAGCCAACGAAAAACTAGCGGGAGGAATTTTGAGACCCAGTACTTC.

The chain has TRBV5-1 and TRBJ1-1; tentatively, D is TRBD1 (6 bases). The ends were cut back, 5 bases at V and 2 bases at J, with 19 bases in the middle. Germline V gives CDR1 SGHRS, CDR2 YFSETQ. The CDR3 is 16 amino acids. The CDR3 sequence is CASRGPDGGHNTEAFF. In nucleotides, the CDR3 is TGCGCCAGCAGAGGGCCCGACGGGGGGCACAACACTGAAGCTTTCTTT.

This chain links TRBV5-4 with TRBJ1-2; D possibly corresponds to TRBD1 (6 bases). The germline V and J ends were trimmed by 4 bases and 3 bases, with 16 bases remaining between them. This CDR3 contains 15 residues. Germline CDR1 is SGHNT and CDR2 is YYREEE (reference sequence). The CDR3 region is CASSLDRKDYYGYTF. The CDR3, as DNA: TGTGCCAGCAGCCTTGACAGGAAGGACTACTATGGCTACACCTTC.

This clone turned up a few times. This rearrangement joins TRBV9 to TRBJ2-7; 10 bases fit TRBD1. Looked up from germline, CDR1 is SGDLS and CDR2 is YYNGEE. The CDR3 loop spans 14 amino acids. Trimming cost V 3 bases and J 6 bases; bases outside gene matches: 6. CDR3 coding DNA: TGTGCCAGCAGCGCCCGGACAGGGGGGTTCGAGCAGTACTTC. Protein sequence: CASSARTGGFEQYF.

This clone showed up just a few times. The chain has TRBV6-6 and TRBJ2-7; 8 bases line up with TRBD1. V gave up 5 bases and J gave up 5 bases; unmatched junction bases: 8. Germline V lookup: CDR1 MNHNY, CDR2 SVGAGI (reference sequence). This CDR3 is 14 amino acids long. CDR3 sequence (DNA): TGTGCCAGCAGTGTTCGGACAGGGTACAACGAGCAGTACTTC. Amino acids: CASSVRTGYNEQYF.

This clone was observed a handful of times. V and J are TRBV29-1 and TRBJ2-2, with 7 bases fitting TRBD2. J lost 2 bases, V lost 7 bases, and 13 bases had no gene match. CDR3 length: 16 residues. The V gene's germline CDR1 is SQVTM and CDR2 ANQGSEA. This chain's CDR3 is CSAGGPGTDNTGELFF. DNA of the CDR3: TGCAGCGCGGGGGGACCCGGGACTGATAACACCGGGGAGCTGTTTTTT.

This clone was seen only a few times. The chain recombines TRBV7-2 with TRBJ2-5, with 9 nucleotides matching TRBD2. Germline V CDR1 and CDR2: SGHTA, FQGNSA. With V trimmed by 2 bases and J by 4 bases, 8 bases remained unmatched. This CDR3 comprises 16 residues. The chain's CDR3 is CASSLPPSGVRETQYF. CDR3 nucleotides: TGTGCCAGCAGCTTACCACCTAGCGGGGTCCGAGAGACCCAGTACTTC.

The sample holds a few counts of this clone. The chain recombines TRBV19 with TRBJ2-6; D possibly corresponds to TRBD2 (5 bases). Trimming removed 3 bases from V and 12 bases from J, with 9 bases in between. This CDR3 region has 12 residues. Germline V CDR1 and CDR2: LNHDA, SQIVND (reference sequence). CDR3 sequence reads: CASSIPGGVLTF. The CDR3 DNA reads TGTGCCAGTAGTATCCCAGGAGGCGTCCTGACTTTC.

J is TRBJ1-2 and V is TRBV29-1; D perhaps matches TRBD1 (6 bases). V lost 3 bases to trimming and J lost 6 bases, with 11 bases between them. Germline V gene data show CDR1 as SQVTM and CDR2 as ANQGSEA. CDR3 length: 12 residues. The CDR3 DNA reads as TGCAGCGTTGATCGGGCAGGGGATGGCTACACCTTC. This sequence encodes CSVDRAGDGYTF.

The J gene is TRBJ1-5, the V gene TRBV23-1; 7 bases are shared with TRBD1. TRBV23-1 is known as an ORF, though its function is uncertain. V was pared by 2 bases and J by 1 base, with 5 bases of the junction left unmatched. The CDR3 contains 16 residues. As DNA, the CDR3 is TGCGCCAGCAGTCAACCCCGGGACAGCAGCAATCAGCCCCAGCATTTT. Its translation: CASSQPRDSSNQPQHF.

The chain joins TRBV15 to TRBJ2-1; 7 positions agree with TRBD2. The junction had 21 bases not matched to a gene; V was cut back by 3 bases and J by 4 bases. CDR3 size: 20 residues. Germline CDR1 LNHNV, CDR2 YYDKDF (reference sequence). The CDR3 nucleotides are TGTGCCACCAGCAGGGAAATGGCCGGAAGAGCGGGACTTAGGTACAATGAGCAGTTCTTC. Amino acid sequence: CATSREMAGRAGLRYNEQFF.

The rearrangement joins TRBV30 to TRBJ2-1; possibly TRBD2 for D (7 bases). The CDR3 is 13 amino acids. CDR1 GTSNPN and CDR2 SVGIG come from the germline V gene (reference sequence). Trimming removed 3 bases at V and 5 bases at J, with 11 bases between. The CDR3 nucleotides are TGTGCCTGGAGCGGGGGGCGGAACAATGAGCAGTTCTTC. Translated: CAWSGGRNNEQFF.

The chain recombines TRBV6-5 with TRBJ2-7; 7 bases fit TRBD2. The CDR3 is made up of 15 amino acids. Germline CDR1 and CDR2: MNHEY and SVGAGI. The J segment lost 2 bases and the V segment lost 8 bases, leaving 12 bases of the junction unmatched. The CDR3 here is CASASSGIEAYEQYF. The CDR3 nucleotides read TGTGCCAGCGCGTCTAGCGGAATAGAGGCCTACGAGCAGTACTTC.